The following is a TCR beta chain sequence with its context. Its cognate antigen is unknown. The PCR employed 60 Vbeta primers together with 13 Jbeta primers. Measured with immunoSEQ multiplex PCR; TCRdb has only the in-frame clones, and not every one. This sample has about 110,000 clones, with 76% found just once. The entry originates in a study of cytomegalovirus exposure and HLA in healthy donors. Study-level results: At a 0.05 false discovery rate, a later analysis found 16,951 TCR beta sequences to be associated with HLA alleles. What TCR beta sequences reportedly achieved was accurate prediction of HLA-A and HLA-B alleles in most subjects.

Germline V gene lookup returns CDR1 LNHNV and CDR2 YYDKDF (reference sequence). The CDR3 is 15 amino acids. V was clipped by 2 bases and J by 6 bases; unmatched bases: 2. This TCR was sampled from a woman aged 45-59 years in good health and CMV-seropositive. Sequencing input: PBMCs. V usage is TRBV15 and J usage is TRBJ2-4, with 12 bases aligning to TRBD1. CDR3 in DNA: TGTGCCACCAGCAGAAGGGGACAGGGGGCAAACATTCAGTACTTC. It yields the protein CATSRRGQGANIQYF.